These 12 T cell receptor beta chains share one sample of origin, sequenced in a study of control samples from healthy donors and cancer patients (dated by TCRdb to the early 2020s). Receptor amplification or capture employed the immunoSEQ multiplex PCR assay. As stored in TCRdb, this immuneACCESS dataset retains in-frame rearrangements with V and J assigned. A fraction of the clones does not appear; measured against another copy, unresolved V genes explain less than half of the discrepancy, and the remainder lacks a known reason. For this sample there are about 120,000 clones; approximately 90% appear just once. Around 3.4% of the sample is in the top ten clones. The sequencing input was blood. These TCRs come from a man aged 35 to 55 in good health.

This sequence joins TRBV28 and TRBJ1-2; the D gene is possibly TRBD1 (5 bases). The CDR3 sequence is 12 residues long. From germline, CDR1 is MDHEN and CDR2 SYDVKM. With 3 bases removed from V and 5 bases from J, the gap between germline ends came to 7 bases. The CDR3 bases are TGTGCCAGCAGTTTTCGGGGGTATGGCTACACCTTC. Its translation: CASSFRGYGYTF.

The chain recombines TRBV4-3 with TRBJ1-1; D is ambiguous. The CDR3 runs 15 residues. Germline V gene lookup returns CDR1 LGHNA and CDR2 YSLEER. The V and J ends lost 0 bases and 11 bases respectively, with 19 bases between them. The CDR3: CASSQDATKNNPAFF. CDR3 nucleotide sequence: TGCGCCAGCAGCCAAGATGCCACTAAAAACAATCCGGCTTTCTTT.

The genes are TRBV27 and TRBJ1-3; no clear D gene. The CDR3 loop spans 14 amino acids. V was shortened by 6 bases and J by 0 bases, with 9 bases between the two germline ends. Germline CDR1 reads MNHEY; CDR2 reads SMNVEV (reference sequence). CDR3 in amino acids: CASRADISGNTIYF. In DNA form, the CDR3 reads TGTGCCAGCAGGGCAGACATCTCTGGAAACACCATATATTTT.

The V call is TRBV5-6, the J call TRBJ2-1; D is unclear. Deletions cut 2 bases from V and 0 bases from J, with 9 bases between. This CDR3 is built from 15 residues. CDR1 is SGHDT, CDR2 YYEEEE, per germline. The CDR3 loop is CASSFGFSSYNEQFF. The CDR3 bases are TGTGCCAGCAGCTTTGGGTTTAGCTCCTACAATGAGCAGTTCTTC.

The J gene is TRBJ1-1, the V gene TRBV4-2; tentatively, D is TRBD1 (6 bases). The germline V gene encodes CDR1 LGHNA and CDR2 YNFKEQ. Deletions cut 4 bases from V and 4 bases from J, with 19 bases between. CDR3 length: 16 amino acids. CDR3 nucleotide sequence: TGTGCCAGCAGCCGAGGTCGGGGGGCGGCTTTCACTGAAGCTTTCTTT. Its protein product is CASSRGRGAAFTEAFF.

CDR3 region: CASSLAVTGHETQYF. CDR3 DNA sequence: TGTGCCAGCAGCTTAGCGGTGACTGGCCATGAGACCCAGTACTTC. The gene calls are TRBV7-8 and TRBJ2-5; D gene ambiguous. V shed 0 bases and J shed 5 bases, with 13 bases lying between them. Germline V gene sequence: CDR1 SGHVS, CDR2 FQNEAQ. This CDR3 is built from 15 residues.

This clone was observed a handful of times. The genes are TRBV5-1 and TRBJ2-6; unclear D gene. The CDR3 spans 14 residues. Germline assignment: CDR1 SGHRS and CDR2 YFSETQ. V was clipped by 1 base and J by 3 bases, with 5 bases between them. The DNA for the CDR3 is TGCGCCAGCAGCTTGACTCTTGGGGCCAACGTCCTGACTTTC. Translated: CASSLTLGANVLTF. Supplemented by reference TRBV5-1 and TRBJ2-6, the full variable domain reads KAGVTQTPRYLIKTRGQQVTLSCSPISGHRSVSWYQQTPGQGLQFLFEYFSETQRNKGNFPGRFSGRQFSNSRSEMNVSTLELGDSALYLCASSLTLGANVLTFGAGSRLTVL.

The chain has TRBV7-3 and TRBJ2-7; possible D gene TRBD1, 5 bases. CDR3 size: 14 residues. V lost 2 bases to trimming and J lost 0 bases, with 8 bases between them. The germline gives CDR1 SGHTA, CDR2 FQGTGA. The CDR3 reads CASSLGASSYEQYF. The CDR3 region has the DNA TGTGCCAGCAGCTTAGGGGCGAGCTCCTACGAGCAGTACTTC.

This clone was recorded only once. The chain is built from TRBV13 and TRBJ1-6; unclear D gene. Trimming stripped 2 bases from V and 9 bases from J, with 5 bases between. The CDR3 totals 12 residues. Germline V gives CDR1 PRHDT, CDR2 FYEKMQ (reference sequence). The CDR3: CASSLRVSPLHF. The CDR3 bases are TGTGCCAGCAGCTTAAGGGTTTCACCCCTCCACTTT.

This clone was counted a single time. The genes are TRBV7-2 and TRBJ2-6; a possible D gene is TRBD1 (6 bases). Trimming pared 3 bases from V and 1 base from J, leaving 7 bases between. CDR1 is SGHTA and CDR2 is FQGNSA in the germline V gene. The CDR3 extends over 15 amino acids. The CDR3 here is CASSFTGSGANVLTF. CDR3 DNA: TGTGCCAGCAGCTTTACAGGGTCTGGGGCCAACGTCCTGACTTTC.

This chain connects TRBV5-4 to TRBJ2-5; D ambiguous. V was clipped by 2 bases and J by 0 bases, with 2 bases between them. Germline V gives CDR1 SGHNT, CDR2 YYREEE (reference sequence). CDR3 length: 12 amino acids. This chain's CDR3 is CASSLDQETQYF. Written as DNA, the CDR3 is TGTGCCAGCAGCTTAGACCAAGAGACCCAGTACTTC.

The chain has TRBV24-1 and TRBJ2-4; D is undetermined. The ends were cut back, 0 bases at V and 9 bases at J, with 8 bases in the middle. Germline loops: CDR1 KGHDR, CDR2 SFDVKD. This CDR3 is built from 13 residues. The CDR3 DNA reads TGTGCCACCAGTGATTTGGAGTTAGGCATTCAGTACTTC. Translated, it gives CATSDLELGIQYF.